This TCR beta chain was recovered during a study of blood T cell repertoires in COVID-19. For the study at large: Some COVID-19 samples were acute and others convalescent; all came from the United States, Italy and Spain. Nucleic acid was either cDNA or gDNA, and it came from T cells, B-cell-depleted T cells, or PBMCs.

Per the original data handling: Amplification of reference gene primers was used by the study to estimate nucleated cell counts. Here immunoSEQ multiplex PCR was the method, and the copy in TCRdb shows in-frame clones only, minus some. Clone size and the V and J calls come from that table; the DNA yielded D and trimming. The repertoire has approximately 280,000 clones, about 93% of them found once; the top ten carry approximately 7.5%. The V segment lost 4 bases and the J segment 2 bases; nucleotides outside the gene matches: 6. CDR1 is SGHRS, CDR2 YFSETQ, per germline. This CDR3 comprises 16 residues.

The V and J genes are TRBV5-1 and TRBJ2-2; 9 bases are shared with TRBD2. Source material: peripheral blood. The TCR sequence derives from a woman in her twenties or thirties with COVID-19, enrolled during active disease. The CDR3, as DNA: TGCGCCAGCAGCCCCCCTAGCGGGGTTAACACCGGGGAGCTGTTTTTT. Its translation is CASSPPSGVNTGELFF.